The clone carrying this TCR beta chain was seen at least ten times. Antigen: not known. 5'RACE with 10-nucleotide random UMIs generated the cDNA. MiXCR, run by TCRdb on the 5' RACE reads, gives a single entry per CDR3 protein. The sample includes tens of thousands of distinct CDR3 sequences, 3.4% of them seen just once. Germline CDR1 reads SGHRS; CDR2 reads YFSETQ. The CDR3 has 15 residues. V was shortened by 4 bases and J by 1 base, with 12 bases between the two germline ends. The entry originates in a study of neurological immune-mediated disorders. Looking at the study overall: A relapsing-remitting course was seen in about 90% of the roughly 35 multiple sclerosis patients and a secondary progressive course in 3.

Study observations and caveats: The greatest degree of TCR clonal expansion was observed in HTLV-1-associated myelopathy, with the lowest in multiple sclerosis, below that of healthy controls.

From 2 million PBMCs stored at -80 C, the unsorted libraries were generated. J is TRBJ1-5 and V is TRBV5-1; tentative D call: TRBD1 (6 bases). This clonotype was sampled from a man aged 40-55 years with multiple sclerosis. Specimen: PBMCs. The CDR3 sequence: CASSLGGTSNQPQHF. Written as DNA, the CDR3 is TGCGCCAGCAGCCTAGGGGGGACGAGCAATCAGCCCCAGCATTTT.